This section outlines one TCR beta chain sequence together with its context. Antigen specificity is unknown. The sample belongs to a study of radiation and T cells in renal cell carcinoma. General study results and limits: Pretreatment tumor biopsies were lacking, so baseline clonotypes are unknown.

This CDR3 has 17 amino acids. From germline, CDR1 is SGHDN and CDR2 FVKESK. The junction had 12 bases not matched to a gene; V was cut back by 2 bases and J by 3 bases. As for time point: blood 4 weeks post-SBRT, at nephrectomy. Treatment given: 15 Gy SBRT to primary tumor, nephrectomy 4 weeks later. Nephrectomy followed 15 Gy stereotactic body radiation by 4 weeks. Here immunoSEQ multiplex PCR was the method, and the copy in TCRdb shows in-frame clones only, minus some. The table records some 150,000 clones, 75% to 90% of them present only once. The chain has TRBV14 and TRBJ1-1; 7 nucleotides align to TRBD1. Sequenced material: blood, taken from a patient whose treatment included radiotherapy and nephrectomy. This clonotype was obtained from a woman between 45 and 65 years old with renal cell carcinoma. This chain's CDR3 is CASSQFQGSQGDTEAFF. In nucleotides, the CDR3 is TGTGCCAGCAGCCAATTTCAGGGGTCCCAGGGGGACACTGAAGCTTTCTTT.